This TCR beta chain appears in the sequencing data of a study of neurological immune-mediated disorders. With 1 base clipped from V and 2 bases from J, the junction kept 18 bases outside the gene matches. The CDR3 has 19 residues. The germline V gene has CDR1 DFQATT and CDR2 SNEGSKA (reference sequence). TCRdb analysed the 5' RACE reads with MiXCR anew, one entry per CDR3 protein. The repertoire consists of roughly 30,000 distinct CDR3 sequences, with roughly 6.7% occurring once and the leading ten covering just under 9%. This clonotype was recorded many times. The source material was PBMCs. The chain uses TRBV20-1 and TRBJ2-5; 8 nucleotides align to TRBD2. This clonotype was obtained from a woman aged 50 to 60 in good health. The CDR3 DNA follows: TGCAGTGCTAGAGGGGGGCTGTCCGGGAGGGGCGGGGGGCAAGAGACCCAGTACTTC. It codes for CSARGGLSGRGGGQETQYF.